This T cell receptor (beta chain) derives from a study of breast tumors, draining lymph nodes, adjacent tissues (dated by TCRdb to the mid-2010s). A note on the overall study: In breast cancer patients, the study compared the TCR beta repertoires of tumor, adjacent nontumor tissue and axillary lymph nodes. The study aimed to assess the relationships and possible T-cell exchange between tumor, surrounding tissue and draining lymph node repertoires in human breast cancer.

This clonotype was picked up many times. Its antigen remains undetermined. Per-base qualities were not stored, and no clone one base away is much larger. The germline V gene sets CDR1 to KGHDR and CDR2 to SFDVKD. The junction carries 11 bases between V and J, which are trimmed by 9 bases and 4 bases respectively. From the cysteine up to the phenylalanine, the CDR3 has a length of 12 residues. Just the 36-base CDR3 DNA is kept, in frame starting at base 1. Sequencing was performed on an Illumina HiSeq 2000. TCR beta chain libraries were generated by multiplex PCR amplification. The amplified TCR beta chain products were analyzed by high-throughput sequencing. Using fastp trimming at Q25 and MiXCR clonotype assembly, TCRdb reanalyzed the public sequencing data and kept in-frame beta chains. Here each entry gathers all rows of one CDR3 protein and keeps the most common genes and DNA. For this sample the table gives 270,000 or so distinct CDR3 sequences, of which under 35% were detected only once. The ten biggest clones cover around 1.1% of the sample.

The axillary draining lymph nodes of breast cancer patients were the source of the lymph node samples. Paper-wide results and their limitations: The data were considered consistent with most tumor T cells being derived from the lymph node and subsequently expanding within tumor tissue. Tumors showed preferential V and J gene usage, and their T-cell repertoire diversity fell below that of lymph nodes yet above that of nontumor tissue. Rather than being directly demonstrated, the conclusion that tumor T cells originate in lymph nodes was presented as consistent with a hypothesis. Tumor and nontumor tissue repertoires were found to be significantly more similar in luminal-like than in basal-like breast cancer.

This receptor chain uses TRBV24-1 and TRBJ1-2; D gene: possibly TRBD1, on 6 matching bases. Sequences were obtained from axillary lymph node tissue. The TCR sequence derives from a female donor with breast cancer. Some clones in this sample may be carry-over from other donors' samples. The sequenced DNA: TGTGCCACCTCACAGGGACGCTATGGCTACACCTTC. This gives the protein CATSQGRYGYTF.